This T cell receptor (beta chain) originates from a study of blood T cell repertoires in COVID-19. The repertoire was sequenced with immunoSEQ multiplex PCR; TCRdb's copy has only in-frame clones and lacks some. Counted here are tens of thousands of clones, 90% occurring once; the ten biggest clones make up roughly 1.5%. The CDR3 runs to 12 residues. Losses at the gene ends were 7 bases for V and 6 bases for J; bases not matched to a gene: 3. Germline V gene data show CDR1 as LGHDT and CDR2 as YNNKEL (reference sequence). The chain employs TRBV3-1 (or the pseudogene TRBV3-2) and TRBJ1-1; 9 positions agree with TRBD1. What was sequenced was peripheral blood. The source is a man over 45 with acute or convalescent COVID-19. CDR3 sequence (DNA): TGTGCCAGCACTACAGGGGGCGCTGAAGCTTTCTTT. It codes for CASTTGGAEAFF.